This TCR beta chain was found in a study of T cell responses to AZD1222 COVID-19 vaccine. Comment on this clone: Its antigen is as yet unknown.

Findings of the study overall: Of the AZD1222 recipients, only five to seven were seropositive at baseline. Most donors were white British and more were female, and clonal diversity was possibly underestimated. The CD4 TCRs associated with vaccination extended across spike and predominated at 160-218 and 743-854.

Germline V gene sequence: CDR1 SNHLY, CDR2 FYNNEI. The V and J ends lost 8 bases and 3 bases respectively, with 5 bases between them. The CDR3 loop spans 11 amino acids. The data were produced by immunoSEQ multiplex PCR, yet TCRdb's version contains in-frame clones alone and is incomplete. The sample includes 85,000 to 100,000 clones, 85% to 90% of them seen just once. This sequence was found in an adult in good health. This specimen was peripheral blood, taken on day 0 of AZD1222 vaccination. This sequence joins TRBV2 and TRBJ2-1; D remains unclear. The CDR3 coding sequence is TGTGCCAGCGCCAGCTACAATGAGCAGTTCTTC. Amino acid sequence: CASASYNEQFF.